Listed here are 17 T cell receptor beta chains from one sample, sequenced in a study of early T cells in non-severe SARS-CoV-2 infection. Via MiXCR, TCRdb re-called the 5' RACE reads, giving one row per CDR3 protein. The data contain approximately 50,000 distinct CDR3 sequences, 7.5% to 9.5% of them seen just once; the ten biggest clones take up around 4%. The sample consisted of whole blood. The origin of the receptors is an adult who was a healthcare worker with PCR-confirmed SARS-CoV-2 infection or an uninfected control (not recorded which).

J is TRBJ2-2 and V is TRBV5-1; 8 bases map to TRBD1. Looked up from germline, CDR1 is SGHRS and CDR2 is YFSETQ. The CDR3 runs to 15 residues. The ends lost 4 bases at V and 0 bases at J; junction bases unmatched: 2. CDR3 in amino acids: CASSQDRANTGELFF. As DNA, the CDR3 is TGCGCCAGCAGCCAGGACAGGGCGAACACCGGGGAGCTGTTTTTT.

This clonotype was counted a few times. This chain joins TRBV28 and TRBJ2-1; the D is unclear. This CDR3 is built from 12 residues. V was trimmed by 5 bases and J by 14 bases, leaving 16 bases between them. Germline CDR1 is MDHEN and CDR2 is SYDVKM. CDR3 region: CASSPPGKSKFF. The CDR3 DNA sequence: TGTGCCAGCAGTCCCCCCGGCAAAAGCAAGTTCTTC. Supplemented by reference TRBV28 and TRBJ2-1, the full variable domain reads DVKVTQSSRYLVKRTGEKVFLECVQDMDHENMFWYRQDPGLGLRLIYFSYDVKMKEKGDIPEGYSVSREKKERFSLILESASTNQTSMYLCASSPPGKSKFFGPGTRLTVL.

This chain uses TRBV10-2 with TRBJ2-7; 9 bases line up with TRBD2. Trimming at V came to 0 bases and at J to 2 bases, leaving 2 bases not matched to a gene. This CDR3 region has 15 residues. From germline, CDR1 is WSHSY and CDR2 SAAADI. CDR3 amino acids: CASSESGGGAYEQYF. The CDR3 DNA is TGCGCCAGCAGTGAGTCGGGCGGGGGGGCCTACGAGCAGTACTTC.

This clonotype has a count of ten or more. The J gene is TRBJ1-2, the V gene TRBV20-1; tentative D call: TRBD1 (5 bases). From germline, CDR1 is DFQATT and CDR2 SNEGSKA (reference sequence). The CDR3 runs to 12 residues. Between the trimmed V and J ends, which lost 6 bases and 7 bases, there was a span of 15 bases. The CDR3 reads CSAPPGAAGYTF. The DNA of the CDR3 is TGCAGTGCACCCCCCGGGGCGGCTGGCTACACCTTC.

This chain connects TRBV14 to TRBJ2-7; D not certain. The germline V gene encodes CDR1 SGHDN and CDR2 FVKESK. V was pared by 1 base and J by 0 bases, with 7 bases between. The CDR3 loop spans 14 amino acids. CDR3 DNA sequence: TGTGCCAGCAGCCAAGGTCCCCTCTCCTACGAGCAGTACTTC. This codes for CASSQGPLSYEQYF.

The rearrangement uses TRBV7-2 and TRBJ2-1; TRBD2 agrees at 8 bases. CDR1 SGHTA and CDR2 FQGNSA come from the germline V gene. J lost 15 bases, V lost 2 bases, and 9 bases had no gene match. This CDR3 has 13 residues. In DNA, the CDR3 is TGTGCCAGCAGCTTAAACGCGGGAGGCCCCGCGTTCTTC. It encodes CASSLNAGGPAFF.

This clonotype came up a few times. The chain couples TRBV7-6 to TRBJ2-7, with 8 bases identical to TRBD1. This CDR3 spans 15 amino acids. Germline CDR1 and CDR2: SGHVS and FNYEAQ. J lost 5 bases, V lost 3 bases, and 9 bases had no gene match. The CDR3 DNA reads TGTGCCAGCAGCTTCAGGGGGCAGGGGAGGCACGAGCAGTACTTC. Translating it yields CASSFRGQGRHEQYF.

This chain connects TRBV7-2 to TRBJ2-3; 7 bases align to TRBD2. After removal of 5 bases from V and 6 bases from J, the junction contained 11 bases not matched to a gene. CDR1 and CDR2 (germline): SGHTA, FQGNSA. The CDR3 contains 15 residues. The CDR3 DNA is TGTGCCAGCAGCGTGACCGGGCCCGGGGGGGATACGCAGTATTTT. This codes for CASSVTGPGGDTQYF.

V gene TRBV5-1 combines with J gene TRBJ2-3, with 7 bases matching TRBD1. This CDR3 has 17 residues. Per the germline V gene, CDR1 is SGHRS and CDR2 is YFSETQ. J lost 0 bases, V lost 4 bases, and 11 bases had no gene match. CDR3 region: CASSPRDRQLSTDTQYF. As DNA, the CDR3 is TGCGCCAGCAGCCCCCGGGACAGACAACTTAGCACAGATACGCAGTATTTT.

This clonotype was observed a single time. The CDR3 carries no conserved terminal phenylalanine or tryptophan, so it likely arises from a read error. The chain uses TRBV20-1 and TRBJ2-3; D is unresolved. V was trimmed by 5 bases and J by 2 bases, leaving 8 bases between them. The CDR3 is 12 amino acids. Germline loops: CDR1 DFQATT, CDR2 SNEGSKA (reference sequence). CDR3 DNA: TGCAGTGCTCGCAGGTACACAGATACGCAGTATTCT. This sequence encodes CSARRYTDTQYS.

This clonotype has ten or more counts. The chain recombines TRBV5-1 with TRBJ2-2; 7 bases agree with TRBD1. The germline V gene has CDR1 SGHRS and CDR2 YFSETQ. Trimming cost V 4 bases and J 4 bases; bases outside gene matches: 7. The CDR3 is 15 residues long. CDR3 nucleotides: TGCGCCAGCAGCCTCCGGGACAGCACCACCGGGGAGCTGTTTTTT. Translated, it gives CASSLRDSTTGELFF.

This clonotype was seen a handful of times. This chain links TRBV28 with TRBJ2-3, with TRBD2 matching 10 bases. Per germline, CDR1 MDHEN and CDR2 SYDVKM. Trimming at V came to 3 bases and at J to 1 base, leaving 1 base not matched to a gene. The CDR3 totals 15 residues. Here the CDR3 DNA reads TGTGCCAGCAGTTTGGGGACTAGCGGCACAGATACGCAGTATTTT. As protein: CASSLGTSGTDTQYF.

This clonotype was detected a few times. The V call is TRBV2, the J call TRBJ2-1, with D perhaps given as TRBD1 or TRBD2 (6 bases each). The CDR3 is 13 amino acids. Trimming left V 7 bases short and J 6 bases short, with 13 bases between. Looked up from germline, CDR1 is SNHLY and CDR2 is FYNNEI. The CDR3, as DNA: TGTGCCAGCAAGGGGGACTTATTCAATGAGCAGTTCTTC. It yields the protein CASKGDLFNEQFF.

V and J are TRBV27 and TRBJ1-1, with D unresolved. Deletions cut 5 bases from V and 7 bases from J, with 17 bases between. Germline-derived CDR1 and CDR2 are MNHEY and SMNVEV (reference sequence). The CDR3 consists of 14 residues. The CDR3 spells CASSPRPRSYEAFF. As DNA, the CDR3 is TGTGCCAGCAGTCCCCGACCAAGGAGCTATGAAGCTTTCTTT.

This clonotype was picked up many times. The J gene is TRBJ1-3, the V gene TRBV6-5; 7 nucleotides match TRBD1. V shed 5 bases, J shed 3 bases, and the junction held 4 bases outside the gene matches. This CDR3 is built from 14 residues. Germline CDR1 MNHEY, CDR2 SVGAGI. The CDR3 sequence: CASSPQGFGNTIYF. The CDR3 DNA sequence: TGTGCCAGCAGTCCACAGGGGTTTGGAAACACCATATATTTT.

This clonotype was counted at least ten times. The CDR3 region has the DNA TGCAGTGCTAGATCCCGGATCGGGGCGAATGAAGCTTTCTTT. Its translation is CSARSRIGANEAFF. This chain uses TRBV20-1 with TRBJ1-1; possibly TRBD1 for D (5 bases). The germline V and J ends were trimmed by 2 bases and 7 bases, with 17 bases remaining between them. Germline values: CDR1 DFQATT, CDR2 SNEGSKA (reference sequence). The CDR3 consists of 14 residues.

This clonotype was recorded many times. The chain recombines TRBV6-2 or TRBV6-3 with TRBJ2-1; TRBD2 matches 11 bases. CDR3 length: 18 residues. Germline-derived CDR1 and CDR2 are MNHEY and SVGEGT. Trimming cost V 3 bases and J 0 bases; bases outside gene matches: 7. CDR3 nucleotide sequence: TGTGCCAGCAGTTATAATCTAGCGGGGGGCACCTCCTACAATGAGCAGTTCTTC. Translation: CASSYNLAGGTSYNEQFF.